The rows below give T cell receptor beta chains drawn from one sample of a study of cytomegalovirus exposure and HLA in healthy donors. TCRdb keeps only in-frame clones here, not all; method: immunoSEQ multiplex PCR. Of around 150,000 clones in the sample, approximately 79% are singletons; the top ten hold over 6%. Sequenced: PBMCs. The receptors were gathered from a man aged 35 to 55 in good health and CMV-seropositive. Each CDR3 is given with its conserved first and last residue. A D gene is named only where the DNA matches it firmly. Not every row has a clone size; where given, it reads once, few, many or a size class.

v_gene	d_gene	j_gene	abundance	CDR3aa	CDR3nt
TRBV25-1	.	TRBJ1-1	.	CASSLKGFGTEAFF	TGTGCCAGCAGCCTAAAGGGGTTCGGCACTGAAGCTTTCTTT
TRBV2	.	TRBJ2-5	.	CASSEYGMQGTQYF	TGTGCCAGCAGTGAGTACGGGATGCAAGGGACCCAGTACTTC
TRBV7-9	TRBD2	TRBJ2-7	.	CASSLAPGGGHEQYF	TGTGCCAGCAGCTTAGCCCCGGGGGGGGGCCACGAGCAGTACTTC
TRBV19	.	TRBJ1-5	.	CASTKGWNQPQHF	TGTGCCAGTACGAAGGGGTGGAATCAGCCCCAGCATTTT
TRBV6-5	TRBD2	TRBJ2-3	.	CASSYGRRGEADTQYF	TGTGCCAGCAGTTACGGGCGGCGGGGGGAGGCAGATACGCAGTATTTT
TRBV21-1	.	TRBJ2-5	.	CASSKLARAETQYF	TGTGCCAGCAGCAAACTTGCCAGGGCAGAGACCCAGTACTTC
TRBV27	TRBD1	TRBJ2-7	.	CASRGQGVREQYF	TGTGCCAGCAGGGGACAGGGGGTACGAGAGCAGTACTTC
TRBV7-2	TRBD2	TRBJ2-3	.	CASSSLAGGPSTQYF	TGTGCCAGCAGCTCCTTAGCGGGGGGGCCTAGTACGCAGTATTTT
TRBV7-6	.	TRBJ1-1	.	CASSLMVGPGVGGTEAFF	TGTGCCAGCAGCTTAATGGTCGGCCCGGGGGTTGGGGGCACTGAAGCTTTCTTT
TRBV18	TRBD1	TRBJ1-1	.	CASSPTGLNTEAFF	TGTGCCAGCTCACCGACAGGGCTGAACACTGAAGCTTTCTTT
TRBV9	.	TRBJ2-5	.	CASSVGQGSEQYF	TGTGCCAGCAGCGTAGGCCAAGGGAGTGAGCAGTACTTC
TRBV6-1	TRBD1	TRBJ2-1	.	CASRGQESSYNEQFF	TGTGCCAGCAGGGGACAGGAGAGCTCCTACAATGAGCAGTTCTTC
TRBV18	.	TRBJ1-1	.	CASSPDSEAFF	TGTGCCAGCTCGCCCGACAGTGAAGCTTTCTTT
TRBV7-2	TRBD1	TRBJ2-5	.	CASSLQGQETQYF	TGTGCCAGCAGCCTACAGGGGCAAGAGACCCAGTACTTC
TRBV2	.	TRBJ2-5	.	CASTFLHGGEETQYF	TGTGCCAGCACCTTCCTCCACGGAGGGGAAGAGACCCAGTACTTC
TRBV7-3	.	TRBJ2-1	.	CASSLGAYNEQFF	TGTGCCAGCAGCTTAGGGGCTTACAATGAGCAGTTCTTC
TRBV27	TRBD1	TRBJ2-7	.	CASSSSGGSRQYF	TGTGCCAGCAGTTCCTCAGGGGGCTCGAGGCAGTACTTC
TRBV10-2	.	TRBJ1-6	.	CASSERGGQSPLHF	TGCGCCAGCAGTGAAAGGGGGGGGCAATCACCCCTCCACTTT
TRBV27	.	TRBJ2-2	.	CASTPRGFANTGELFF	TGTGCCAGCACCCCCCGGGGGTTTGCGAACACCGGGGAGCTGTTTTTT
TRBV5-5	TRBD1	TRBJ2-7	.	CASGDRAQTYEQYF	TGTGCCAGCGGGGACAGGGCCCAAACCTACGAGCAGTACTTC
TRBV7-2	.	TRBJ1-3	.	CASSPGSGELLRGNTIYF	TGTGCCAGCAGCCCCGGTTCCGGGGAGCTCTTGCGTGGAAACACCATATATTTT
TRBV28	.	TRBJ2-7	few	CASSLGGGSWVGQYF	TGTGCCAGCAGTTTAGGAGGGGGCTCTTGGGTTGGGCAGTACTTC
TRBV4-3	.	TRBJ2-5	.	CASSTFPGQETQYF	TGCGCCAGCAGCACTTTTCCGGGGCAAGAGACCCAGTACTTC
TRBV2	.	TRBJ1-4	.	CASSRDGEKLFF	TGTGCCAGCAGCAGGGATGGTGAAAAACTGTTTTTT
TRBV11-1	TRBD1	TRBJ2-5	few	CASSFAGTAQETQYF	TGTGCCAGCAGCTTCGCCGGGACAGCGCAAGAGACCCAGTACTTC
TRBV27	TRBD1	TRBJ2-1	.	CASSWTGYNEQFF	TGTGCCAGCAGTTGGACAGGATACAATGAGCAGTTCTTC
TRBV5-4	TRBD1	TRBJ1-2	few	CASSRYQTGLNYGYTF	TGTGCCAGCAGCCGATATCAGACAGGGCTTAACTATGGCTACACCTTC
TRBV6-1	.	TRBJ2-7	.	CASRQQSSYEQYF	TGTGCCAGCCGACAGCAGAGCTCCTACGAGCAGTACTTC
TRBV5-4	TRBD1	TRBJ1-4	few	CASSLMGQGRPNEKLFF	TGTGCCAGCAGCTTGATGGGACAGGGGCGTCCTAATGAAAAACTGTTTTTT
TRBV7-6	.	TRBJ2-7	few	CASSPGVGAEQYF	TGTGCCAGCAGCCCGGGGGTAGGTGCCGAGCAGTACTTC
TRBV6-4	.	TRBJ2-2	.	CASSDIGRGNTGELFF	TGTGCCAGCAGTGACATTGGCAGGGGGAACACCGGGGAGCTGTTTTTT
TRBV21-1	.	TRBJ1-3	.	CASPQSRGGNTIYF	TGTGCCAGCCCCCAATCCCGAGGAGGAAACACCATATATTTT
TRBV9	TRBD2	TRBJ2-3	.	CASSVGTSGGAGTQYF	TGTGCCAGCAGCGTAGGGACTAGCGGGGGGGCCGGTACGCAGTATTTT
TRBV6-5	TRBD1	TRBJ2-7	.	CASSPLQGQGQQYF	TGTGCCAGCAGTCCACTACAAGGACAGGGCCAGCAGTACTTC
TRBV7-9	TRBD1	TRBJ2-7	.	CSSSSDRGSHEQYF	TGTTCCAGCAGCTCTGACAGGGGATCCCACGAGCAGTACTTC
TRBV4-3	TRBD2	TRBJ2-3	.	CASSRGSGGARTDTQYF	TGCGCCAGCAGCCGCGGTAGCGGGGGGGCCCGAACAGATACGCAGTATTTT
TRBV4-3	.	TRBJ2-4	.	CASSQDWTIAKNIQYF	TGCGCCAGCAGCCAAGACTGGACAATAGCCAAAAACATTCAGTACTTC
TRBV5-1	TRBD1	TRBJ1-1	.	CASSLGQGAPMNTEAFF	TGCGCCAGCAGCTTGGGACAGGGGGCACCAATGAACACTGAAGCTTTCTTT
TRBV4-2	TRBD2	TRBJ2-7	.	CASSQERTSNEQYF	TGTGCCAGCAGCCAAGAGAGGACTAGTAACGAGCAGTACTTC